The T cell receptor (beta chain) under discussion was sequenced for a study of CXCR3-negative and CXCR3-positive naive CD8 T cells. Notes on the study in general: Memory CD8+ T cell repertoires were far less diverse than both naive subsets. Memory cells differed in TRBV-TRBJ usage, but naive CXCR3-negative and CXCR3-positive cells had similar usage. Once cells were cryopreserved, CXCR3 expression went down partly, and most assays used fresh PBMCs.

Using triplicate sorts, 250,000 to 350,000 cells were collected each time from every CD8+ T cell subset. The method, 5' RACE with UMI labels, was used to prepare the TRB cDNA libraries. With the 5' RACE reads reprocessed, TCRdb shows one record per CDR3 protein and no DNA. Its clone listing holds about 43,000 distinct CDR3 sequences. CDR1 and CDR2 from the germline V gene are SGHDN and FVKESK. CDR3 length: 17 residues. Of note for this clonotype: Its cognate antigen is unknown.

The gene calls are TRBV14 and TRBJ2-2; TCRdb selects TRBD2, and the lack of DNA leaves this call unchecked. This clonotype originated in a human donor in good health. Some clones in this sample may be carry-over from other donors' samples. The source material was memory CD8+ T cells from blood. The CDR3 reads CASPSAPEHWNTGELFF.